One sample yielded the 13 T cell receptor beta chains listed below, sequenced in a study of T cells after yellow fever vaccination. One entry per CDR3 protein, called by TCRdb with MiXCR from the 5' RACE reads. This table has tens of thousands of distinct CDR3 sequences, under 5.5% appearing once. Sequences were derived from PBMCs, either bulk or a sorted T-cell subset (CD4+, CD8+, memory, or dextramer-sorted; not recorded which), sampled 15 days after the yellow fever booster vaccination. The receptors were gathered from a man under 40 who received the YFV17D yellow fever vaccine.

This clonotype was detected ten times or more. The rearrangement uses TRBV20-1 and TRBJ2-3, with a tentative D call TRBD2 (5 bases). The V gene's germline CDR1 is DFQATT and CDR2 SNEGSKA (reference sequence). The CDR3 runs to 13 residues. Trimming cost V 3 bases and J 2 bases, with 9 bases left between them. The CDR3 protein is CSASRGDTDTQYF. The CDR3 DNA follows: TGCAGTGCTAGTCGGGGAGACACAGATACGCAGTATTTT.

The sample holds many counts of this clonotype. The V gene is TRBV10-3, the J gene TRBJ2-3; 13 nucleotides align to TRBD2. The germline CDR1 and CDR2 sequences are ENHRY and SYGVKD. The CDR3 is 16 residues long. V was pared by 3 bases and J by 8 bases, with 8 bases of the junction left unmatched. The chain's CDR3 is CAISDGLAGVGFTQYF. The CDR3, as DNA: TGTGCCATCAGTGATGGACTAGCGGGAGTGGGTTTTACGCAGTATTTT.

The sample holds many counts of this clonotype. The chain is built from TRBV18 and TRBJ2-1, with 9 positions matching TRBD2. Germline lookup yields CDR1 KGHSH and CDR2 LQKENI. The V gene end was trimmed by 3 bases and the J gene end by 12 bases; junction bases not matched to a gene: 12. CDR3 length: 15 residues. CDR3 in amino acids: CASSPKGLASVGQFF. The CDR3 nucleotides are TGTGCCAGCTCACCGAAGGGACTAGCAAGCGTAGGGCAGTTCTTC.

Many counts were recorded for this clonotype. The J gene is TRBJ2-2, the V gene TRBV10-3; 8 bases map to TRBD1. With V trimmed by 6 bases and J by 5 bases, 5 bases remained unmatched. This CDR3 is built from 14 residues. CDR1 and CDR2 from the germline V gene are ENHRY and SYGVKD. CDR3 sequence (DNA): TGTGCCATCAGCCGCGGACAGGGAACCGGGGAGCTGTTTTTT. Translating gives CAISRGQGTGELFF.

In its sample, this clonotype was seen many times. The chain couples TRBV7-9 to TRBJ1-4; D is uncertain. The CDR3 sequence is 15 residues long. Germline assignment: CDR1 SEHNR and CDR2 FQNEAQ (reference sequence). V dropped 4 bases and J dropped 5 bases, with 14 bases sitting between them. The CDR3 spells CASSSGGRMNEKLFF. The CDR3 nucleotides read TGTGCCAGCAGCTCCGGAGGGCGGATGAATGAAAAACTGTTTTTT.

This clonotype came up many times. This sequence joins TRBV2 and TRBJ2-5; 8 bases line up with TRBD2. The CDR3 extends over 16 amino acids. Germline CDR1 reads SNHLY; CDR2 reads FYNNEI. J was trimmed by 4 bases and V by 3 bases; bases with no gene match: 10. The DNA for the CDR3 is TGTGCCAGCAGTGAGGTTGGAGGTCTAGCGGGAGAGACCCAGTACTTC. This encodes CASSEVGGLAGETQYF.

This clonotype was seen repeatedly, ten times or more. This chain joins TRBV3-1 and TRBJ2-7, with 8 bases identical to TRBD1. The CDR3 has 16 residues. CDR1 and CDR2 from the germline V gene are LGHDT and YNNKEL (reference sequence). V shed 3 bases and J 3 bases; nucleotides not matched to a gene: 10. The CDR3 DNA reads TGTGCCAGCAGCCAGACAGCACGGACAGGGAGCTACGAGCAGTACTTC. It is translated as CASSQTARTGSYEQYF.

This clonotype has ten or more counts. This chain connects TRBV7-2 to TRBJ2-7; unclear D gene. This CDR3 contains 13 residues. Trimming removed 5 bases at V and 3 bases at J, with 11 bases between. CDR1 and CDR2 from the germline V gene are SGHTA and FQGNSA. The CDR3 sequence: CASSPRVGYEQYF. The DNA for the CDR3 is TGTGCCAGCAGCCCTCGAGTGGGCTACGAGCAGTACTTC.

In its sample, this clonotype was seen many times. This chain joins TRBV5-1 and TRBJ2-1; perhaps TRBD1 as D (5 bases). The ends were cut back, 0 bases at V and 6 bases at J, with 10 bases in the middle. Germline V lookup: CDR1 SGHRS, CDR2 YFSETQ. The CDR3 runs to 14 residues. The CDR3 sequence: CASSLAPGANEQFF. In nucleotides, the CDR3 is TGCGCCAGCAGCTTGGCCCCTGGGGCCAATGAGCAGTTCTTC.

Worth noting for this clonotype: Given a much more abundant clone one base away, this may be a read error. V and J are TRBV5-1 and TRBJ2-7; D is possibly TRBD1 (5 bases). The CDR3 is 18 residues long. From germline, CDR1 is SGHRS and CDR2 YFSETQ. The germline V and J ends were trimmed by 6 bases and 7 bases, with 32 bases remaining between them. CDR3 in amino acids: CASTWPPFVPQTEGEQYF. CDR3 DNA: TGCGCCAGCACATGGCCTCCCTTCGTACCCCAGACAGAAGGGGAGCAGTACTTC.

Many counts were recorded for this clonotype. The chain combines TRBV7-6 with TRBJ2-7, with 7 nucleotides matching TRBD2. J gave up 6 bases and V 4 bases, and 3 bases lay outside the gene matches. Germline-derived CDR1 and CDR2 are SGHVS and FNYEAQ. This CDR3 spans 12 amino acids. The CDR3 loop reads CASSSAGVEQYF. CDR3 DNA: TGTGCCAGCAGCTCGGCGGGAGTCGAGCAGTACTTC.

Ten or more counts support this clonotype. The rearrangement uses TRBV3-1 and TRBJ1-2, with TRBD1 matching over 8 bases. J was trimmed by 6 bases and V by 5 bases; bases with no gene match: 5. Germline V CDR1 and CDR2: LGHDT, YNNKEL (reference sequence). This CDR3 has 13 residues. CDR3 DNA sequence: TGTGCCAGCAGCATAGACAGGGGAAATGGCTACACCTTC. Its protein is CASSIDRGNGYTF.

This clonotype was counted many times. This chain links TRBV24-1 with TRBJ2-2; D may be TRBD1 or TRBD2 (5 bases each). Trimming shortened V by 3 bases and J by 0 bases, and 10 bases separated the two germline ends. The germline gives CDR1 KGHDR, CDR2 SFDVKD. The CDR3 covers 16 residues. The CDR3 nucleotides read TGTGCCACCAGTGATACGGGACCCGCGAACACCGGGGAGCTGTTTTTT. Translated, it gives CATSDTGPANTGELFF.